These 9 T cell receptor beta chains originate from one sample sequenced in a study of blood T cell repertoires in COVID-19. The protocol was immunoSEQ multiplex PCR, while the TCRdb copy is restricted to in-frame clones and leaves out a portion. The sample carries fewer than 250,000 clones, under 85% recorded once. What was sequenced was peripheral blood. The receptor set was obtained from a human donor in a cohort sampled during active COVID-19.

This clone was detected only a few times. The chain couples TRBV7-9 to TRBJ2-1, with 12 bases aligning to TRBD2. The CDR3 extends over 18 amino acids. The germline V gene has CDR1 SEHNR and CDR2 FQNEAQ (reference sequence). V lost 5 bases, J lost 1 base, and 9 bases stayed unmatched. CDR3 protein: CASSPRGLAGGSYNEQFF. The DNA for the CDR3 is TGTGCCAGCAGCCCAAGGGGGCTAGCGGGAGGGTCCTACAATGAGCAGTTCTTC.

This sequence joins TRBV27 and TRBJ2-1; TRBD2 matches 8 bases. Losses at the gene ends were 3 bases for V and 9 bases for J; bases not matched to a gene: 16. Germline CDR1 is MNHEY and CDR2 is SMNVEV (reference sequence). The CDR3 has 17 residues. Here the CDR3 DNA reads TGTGCCAGCAGTTTCTCCCGGGAGGGAGTACGACGAGGTGAGCAGTTCTTC. Its protein is CASSFSREGVRRGEQFF.

This rearrangement joins TRBV18 to TRBJ1-2, with D possibly TRBD1 on 6 matching bases. The V end was cut by 3 bases, the J end by 6 bases, with 26 bases between. Looked up from germline, CDR1 is KGHSH and CDR2 is LQKENI. This CDR3 has 18 amino acids. CDR3 loop: CASSPLTSTGIGNNGYTF. The CDR3 DNA follows: TGTGCCAGCTCACCCCTAACCTCAACAGGGATTGGGAATAATGGCTACACCTTC.

V gene TRBV19 combines with J gene TRBJ2-7, with 10 positions matching TRBD1. Germline-derived CDR1 and CDR2 are LNHDA and SQIVND (reference sequence). The CDR3 runs 15 residues. Unmatched junction bases numbered 14, after V lost 8 bases and J lost 7 bases. This CDR3 reads CASLPSRDRGGEQYF. The CDR3 DNA is TGTGCCAGTCTCCCTTCCCGGGACAGGGGAGGAGAGCAGTACTTC.

The J gene is TRBJ1-3, the V gene TRBV4-1, with D uncertain. Trimming stripped 3 bases from V and 0 bases from J, with 15 bases between. This CDR3 has 17 amino acids. Germline V lookup: CDR1 MGHRA, CDR2 YSYEKL. CDR3 residues: CASSHPLTENSGNTIYF. CDR3 nucleotide sequence: TGCGCCAGCAGCCATCCCTTAACGGAGAACTCTGGAAACACCATATATTTT.

The table lists this clone with a count of one. The rearrangement uses TRBV12-3 or TRBV12-4 and TRBJ1-5; possibly TRBD1 for D (5 bases). CDR3 size: 13 residues. V lost 3 bases to trimming and J lost 4 bases, with 7 bases between them. The CDR3 DNA reads TGTGCCAGCAGTTTGACAGAGAATCAGCCCCAGCATTTT. Protein sequence: CASSLTENQPQHF.

This rearrangement joins TRBV12-3 or TRBV12-4 to TRBJ2-3, with TRBD2 matching 7 bases. The CDR3 totals 13 residues. V lost 7 bases and J lost 4; bases outside the gene matches: 5. Here the CDR3 reads CASTQAGPDTQYF. DNA for the CDR3: TGTGCCAGCACTCAAGCGGGGCCAGATACGCAGTATTTT.

The chain has TRBV11-2 and TRBJ2-2, with 12 bases identical to TRBD2. Trimming at V came to 6 bases and at J to 5 bases, leaving 7 bases not matched to a gene. Germline V gene data show CDR1 as SGHAT and CDR2 as FQNNGV. This CDR3 is 16 amino acids long. CDR3 loop: CASRPTSGGITGELFF. In DNA, the CDR3 is TGTGCCAGCAGACCTACTAGCGGGGGGATTACCGGGGAGCTGTTTTTT.

V gene TRBV27 combines with J gene TRBJ1-2; D unresolved. This CDR3 spans 14 amino acids. Per the germline V gene, CDR1 is MNHEY and CDR2 is SMNVEV (reference sequence). V was pared by 5 bases and J by 4 bases, with 14 bases between. The CDR3 DNA reads TGTGCCAGCAGTCCACGCGTCCTATCCTATGGCTACACCTTC. Amino acid sequence: CASSPRVLSYGYTF.